The 9 T cell receptor beta chains presented below share a single source sample, sequenced in a study of cytomegalovirus exposure and HLA in healthy donors. PCR used 60 Vbeta primers and 13 Jbeta primers. Repertoires were generated with immunoSEQ multiplex PCR, while TCRdb's copy carries only in-frame clones and drops some. The sample has around 150,000 clones, 60% to 85% seen once. Input material: PBMCs. These receptors all stem from a man between 18 and 35 years old in good health and CMV-seronegative.

The chain has TRBV11-1 and TRBJ2-5; D not certain. The CDR3 runs to 14 residues. V was cut by 5 bases and J by 2 bases, with 12 bases left in between. Germline assignment: CDR1 SGHAT and CDR2 FQDESV (reference sequence). This chain's CDR3 is CASSQDRWQETQYF. As DNA, the CDR3 is TGTGCCAGCAGCCAGGATCGATGGCAAGAGACCCAGTACTTC.

The chain recombines TRBV6-1 with TRBJ1-1; D not resolved. CDR1 MNHNS and CDR2 SASEGT come from the germline V gene. V was cut by 4 bases and J by 1 base, with 7 bases left in between. The CDR3 covers 13 residues. The DNA of the CDR3 is TGTGCCAGCAGTGGCGTTAGGAACACTGAAGCTTTCTTT. Protein: CASSGVRNTEAFF.

V is TRBV6-6 and J is TRBJ2-5; D is undetermined. The CDR3 is 13 residues long. Per germline, CDR1 MNHNY and CDR2 SVGAGI (reference sequence). Trimming took 6 bases from V and 1 from J, leaving 9 bases between them. This CDR3 is CASSRWAQETQYF. In DNA, the CDR3 is TGTGCCAGCAGCCGATGGGCCCAAGAGACCCAGTACTTC.

This clone has a handful of counts. The V and J genes are TRBV6-5 and TRBJ2-1; tentatively, D is TRBD1 (6 bases). This CDR3 is built from 15 residues. The V gene lost 6 bases and the J gene lost 0 bases, with 12 bases spanning the gap. Looked up from germline, CDR1 is MNHEY and CDR2 is SVGAGI. The CDR3 protein is CASSLDRSSYNEQFF. CDR3 nucleotides: TGTGCCAGCAGCCTCGACAGGAGCTCCTACAATGAGCAGTTCTTC.

The gene calls are TRBV6-1 and TRBJ1-1; TRBD1 matches at 11 bases. The CDR3 length is 16 residues. Germline V gene data show CDR1 as MNHNS and CDR2 as SASEGT. The ends lost 1 base at V and 4 bases at J; junction bases unmatched: 5. The CDR3 loop is CASSEEVGTGGTEAFF. The CDR3 DNA reads as TGTGCCAGCAGTGAAGAGGTTGGGACAGGGGGCACTGAAGCTTTCTTT.

The table lists this clone with a count of one. The V gene is TRBV2, the J gene TRBJ2-7; D may be TRBD2 (5 bases). This CDR3 has 14 residues. Germline CDR1 SNHLY, CDR2 FYNNEI. Trimming took 7 bases from V and 0 from J, leaving 13 bases between them. The CDR3 coding sequence is TGTGCCAGCAAGGCCTTCCGGGACTCCTACGAGCAGTACTTC. Translation gives CASKAFRDSYEQYF.

The V and J genes are TRBV28 and TRBJ2-7, with 8 bases that match TRBD1. The length of the CDR3 is 15 residues. Germline lookup yields CDR1 MDHEN and CDR2 SYDVKM. Germline trimming cut 3 bases from V and 5 bases from J; bases unmatched to any gene: 9. The CDR3 DNA follows: TGTGCCAGCAGTTTGGGGCAGGGGGCTTGGGACGAGCAGTACTTC. Its translation: CASSLGQGAWDEQYF.

V usage is TRBV28 and J usage is TRBJ1-4, with TRBD1 matching 7 bases. J was trimmed by 8 bases and V by 4 bases; bases with no gene match: 7. The CDR3 spans 14 residues. Germline V gives CDR1 MDHEN, CDR2 SYDVKM. CDR3 residues: CASSSTGAGEKLFF. The DNA for the CDR3 is TGTGCCAGCAGTTCTACAGGGGCGGGAGAAAAACTGTTTTTT. The complete variable domain, with remaining parts taken from reference TRBV28 and TRBJ1-4, reads DVKVTQSSRYLVKRTGEKVFLECVQDMDHENMFWYRQDPGLGLRLIYFSYDVKMKEKGDIPEGYSVSREKKERFSLILESASTNQTSMYLCASSSTGAGEKLFFGSGTQLSVL.

This chain joins TRBV18 and TRBJ1-1; a weak D match, TRBD1 (6 bases). V lost 6 bases to trimming and J lost 3 bases, with 11 bases between them. CDR1 is KGHSH, CDR2 LQKENI, per germline. The CDR3 spans 13 residues. The CDR3, as DNA: TGTGCCAGCTCCCTGGGACAAGACACTGAAGCTTTCTTT. Translated: CASSLGQDTEAFF.